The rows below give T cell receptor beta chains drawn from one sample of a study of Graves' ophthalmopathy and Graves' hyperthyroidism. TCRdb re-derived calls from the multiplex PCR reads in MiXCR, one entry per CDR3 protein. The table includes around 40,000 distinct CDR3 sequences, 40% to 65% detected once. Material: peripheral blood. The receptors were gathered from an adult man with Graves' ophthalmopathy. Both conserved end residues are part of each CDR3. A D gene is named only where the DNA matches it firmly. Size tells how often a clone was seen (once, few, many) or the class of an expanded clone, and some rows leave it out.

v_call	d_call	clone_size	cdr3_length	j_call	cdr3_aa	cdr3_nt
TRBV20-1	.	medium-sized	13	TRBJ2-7	CSARDSGYPHSSF	TGCAGTGCTAGAGATTCGGGTTACCCCCACTCGTCCTTC
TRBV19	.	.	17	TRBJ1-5	CASSIDSGSLRDQPQHF	TGTGCCAGTAGTATAGATAGCGGGTCTTTAAGGGATCAGCCCCAGCACTTT
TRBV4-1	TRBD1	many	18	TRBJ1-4	CASSQVRDRVLGNEKLFF	TGCGCCAGCAGCCAAGTGCGGGACAGGGTGCTCGGAAATGAAAAACTGTTTTTT
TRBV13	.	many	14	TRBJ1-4	CASSSGTENEKLFF	TGTGCCAGCAGCTCCGGGACCGAGAATGAAAAACTGTTTTTT
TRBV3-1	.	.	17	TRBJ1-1	CASSQRPLAGPNTEAFF	TGTGCCAGCAGCCAGCGGCCCCTGGCAGGGCCGAACACTGAAGCTTTCTTT
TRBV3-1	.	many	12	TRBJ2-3	CASSPLGDTQYF	TGTGCCAGCAGCCCCCTCGGAGATACGCAGTATTTT
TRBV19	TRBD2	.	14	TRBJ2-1	CASTPGLALGEQFF	TGTGCCAGTACCCCCGGACTAGCCCTTGGGGAGCAGTTCTTC
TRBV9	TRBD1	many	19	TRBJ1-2	CASSPYSRGTGDSWGGYTF	TGTGCCAGCAGCCCCTATTCCCGCGGGACAGGGGATTCTTGGGGTGGCTACACCTTC
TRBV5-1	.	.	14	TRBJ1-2	CASSPELANYGYTF	TGCGCCAGCAGCCCTGAGTTAGCTAACTATGGCTACACCTTC
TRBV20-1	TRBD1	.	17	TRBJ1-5	CSALAGQGSFIYQPQHF	TGCAGTGCTCTAGCGGGACAGGGTTCCTTCATTTATCAGCCCCAGCATTTT
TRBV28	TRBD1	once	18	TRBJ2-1	CASSFMSDREGGANEQFF	TGTGCCAGCAGTTTCATGTCGGACAGGGAAGGGGGAGCTAATGAGCAGTTCTTC
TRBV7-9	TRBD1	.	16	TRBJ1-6	CASSHDRGIRSSPLHF	TGTGCCAGCAGCCATGACAGGGGGATTCGGTCATCACCCCTCCACTTT
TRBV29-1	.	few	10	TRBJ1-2	CSAGEYGYTF	TGCAGCGCCGGGGAGTATGGCTACACCTTC
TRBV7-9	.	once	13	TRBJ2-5	CASSLSAVETQYF	TGTGCCAGCAGCTTAAGTGCGGTGGAGACCCAGTACTTC
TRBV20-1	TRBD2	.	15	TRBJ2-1	CSARGNSGRAKEQFF	TGCAGTGCTAGAGGCAATAGCGGGAGGGCTAAGGAGCAGTTCTTC
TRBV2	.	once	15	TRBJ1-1	CASSPTSGVNTEAFF	TGTGCCAGCAGCCCGACTAGCGGAGTGAACACTGAAGCTTTCTTT
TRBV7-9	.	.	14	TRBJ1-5	CASSPSSSQETQHF	TGTGCCAGCAGCCCCTCCTCGAGCCAAGAGACCCAGCATTTT
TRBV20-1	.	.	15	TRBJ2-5	CSARRRESRGETQYF	TGCAGTGCTAGACGCCGGGAGTCACGGGGAGAGACCCAGTACTTC
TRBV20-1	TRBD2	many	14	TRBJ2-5	CSARDGGGAETQYF	TGCAGTGCTAGAGATGGCGGGGGGGCAGAGACCCAGTACTTC
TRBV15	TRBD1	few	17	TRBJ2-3	CATSSSGTGVRTDTQYF	TGTGCCACCAGCAGCTCCGGGACAGGAGTGCGCACAGATACGCAGTATTTT
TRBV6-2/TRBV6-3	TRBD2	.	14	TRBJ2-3	CASSSSGVKDTQYF	TGTGCCAGCAGTTCTAGCGGGGTCAAAGATACGCAGTATTTT
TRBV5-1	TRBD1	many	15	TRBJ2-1	CASRTGTGTYNEQFF	TGCGCCAGCCGCACCGGGACAGGGACCTACAATGAGCAGTTCTTC
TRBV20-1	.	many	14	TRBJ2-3	CSKTSGQATDTQYF	TGCAGTAAAACCTCGGGACAAGCCACAGATACGCAGTATTTT
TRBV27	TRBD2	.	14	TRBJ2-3	CASALAGGQDTQYF	TGTGCCAGCGCGCTAGCGGGAGGGCAAGATACGCAGTATTTT
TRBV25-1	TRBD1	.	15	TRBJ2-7	CASLSAGTGTYEQYF	TGTGCCAGCTTGAGTGCCGGGACAGGGACCTACGAGCAGTACTTC
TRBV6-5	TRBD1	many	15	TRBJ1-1	CASSRPGQGFTEAFF	TGTGCCAGCAGTAGGCCGGGACAGGGTTTCACTGAAGCTTTCTTT
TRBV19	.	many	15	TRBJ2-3	CASSMGDRHTDTQYF	TGTGCCAGTAGTATGGGAGACAGACACACAGATACGCAGTATTTT
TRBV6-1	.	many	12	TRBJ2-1	CASSETGRRQFF	TGTGCCAGCAGTGAAACGGGCAGAAGGCAGTTCTTC
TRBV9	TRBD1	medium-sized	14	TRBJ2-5	CASSATGFGETQYF	TGTGCCAGCAGCGCGACAGGGTTTGGAGAGACCCAGTACTTC
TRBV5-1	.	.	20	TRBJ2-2	CASSLSFRGTYEQYFGELFF	.
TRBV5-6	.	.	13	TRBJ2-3	CASRRTQTDTQYF	TGTGCCAGCAGACGTACCCAGACAGATACGCAGTATTTT
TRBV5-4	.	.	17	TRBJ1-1	CASARGPDRWENTGAFF	TGTGCCAGCGCCCGGGGGCCCGACAGGTGGGAGAACACTGGAGCTTTCTTT
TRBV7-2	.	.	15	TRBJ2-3	CASSSLGPGTDTQYF	TGTGCCAGCAGCTCCCTGGGGCCAGGGACAGATACGCAGTATTTT
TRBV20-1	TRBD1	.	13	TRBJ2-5	CSARGTGDETQYF	TGCAGTGCTAGAGGGACAGGGGATGAGACCCAGTACTTC
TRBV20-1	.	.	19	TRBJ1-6	CSAATFPMSPEAGSSPLHF	TGCAGTGCTGCGACATTCCCTATGTCGCCTGAAGCGGGGAGTTCACCCCTCCACTTT
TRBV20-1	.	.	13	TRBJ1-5	CSAYKQNNQPQHF	TGCAGCGCTTATAAACAAAACAATCAGCCCCAGCATTTT
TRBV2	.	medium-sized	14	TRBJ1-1	CASSVGRVITEAFF	TGTGCCAGCAGTGTAGGCAGGGTCATCACTGAAGCTTTCTTT
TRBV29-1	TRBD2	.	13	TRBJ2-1	CSVAGGNRNEQFF	TGCAGCGTGGCCGGGGGGAACCGAAATGAGCAGTTCTTC
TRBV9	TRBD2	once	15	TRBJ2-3	CASSYSGISTDTQYF	TGTGCCAGCAGCTATAGCGGGATTAGCACAGATACGCAGTATTTT
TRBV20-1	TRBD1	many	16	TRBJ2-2	CSARDRGQGMAGELFF	TGCAGTGCTAGAGATAGGGGACAGGGGATGGCCGGGGAGCTGTTTTTT
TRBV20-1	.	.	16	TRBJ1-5	CSARDWYREGNQPQHF	TGCAGTGCTAGAGATTGGTATAGGGAGGGTAATCAGCCCCAGCATTTT
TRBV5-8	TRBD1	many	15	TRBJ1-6	CASRPRGVGNSPLHF	TGTGCCAGCAGACCCAGGGGGGTTGGCAATTCACCCCTCCACTTT
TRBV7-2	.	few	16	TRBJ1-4	CASSLAAAPGGEKLFF	TGTGCCAGCAGCTTAGCGGCGGCTCCGGGTGGAGAAAAACTGTTTTTT
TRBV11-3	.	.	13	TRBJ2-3	CASSSRGTDTQYF	TGTGCCAGCAGCTCACGGGGCACAGATACGCAGTATTTT
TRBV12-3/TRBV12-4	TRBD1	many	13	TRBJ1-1	CASSMGQGIEAFF	TGTGCCAGCAGTATGGGACAGGGGATTGAAGCTTTCTTT
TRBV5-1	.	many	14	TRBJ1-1	CASSLGTINTEAFF	TGCGCCAGCAGCTTGGGAACGATTAACACTGAAGCTTTCTTT
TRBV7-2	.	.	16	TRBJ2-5	CASSLDLRRNQETQYF	TGTGCCAGCAGCTTAGATCTCCGAAGAAATCAAGAGACCCAGTACTTC
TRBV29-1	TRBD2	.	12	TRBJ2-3	CSEGGREDTQYF	TGCAGCGAGGGCGGGAGGGAAGATACGCAGTATTTT
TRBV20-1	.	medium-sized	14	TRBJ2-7	CSARGEGQAYEQYF	TGCAGTGCTAGAGGGGAGGGACAGGCTTACGAGCAGTACTTC
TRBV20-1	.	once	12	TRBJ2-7	CSARGVSYEQYF	TGCAGTGCTAGAGGGGTGTCCTACGAGCAGTACTTC
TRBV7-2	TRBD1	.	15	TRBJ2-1	CASSLAGTGHNEQFF	TGTGCCAGCAGCTTAGCCGGGACAGGGCATAATGAGCAGTTCTTC
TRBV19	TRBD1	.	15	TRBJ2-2	CASRVGQGVTGELFF	TGTGCCAGTAGGGTGGGACAGGGTGTCACCGGGGAGCTGTTTTTT
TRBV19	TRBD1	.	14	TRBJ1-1	CASSRLDRGDKAFF	TGTGCCAGTAGTAGGCTCGACAGGGGGGATAAAGCTTTCTTT
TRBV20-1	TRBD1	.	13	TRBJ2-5	CSASGQVVETQYF	TGCAGTGCTAGTGGACAGGTGGTAGAGACCCAGTACTTC
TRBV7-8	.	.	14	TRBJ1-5	CASSLAEENQPQHF	TGTGCCAGCAGCCTAGCGGAGGAGAATCAGCCCCAGCATTTT
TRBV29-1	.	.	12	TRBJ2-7	CSVDGGTYEQYF	TGCAGCGTTGACGGAGGGACCTACGAGCAGTACTTC
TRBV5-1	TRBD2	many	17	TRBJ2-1	CASSLDLAGGGGNEQFF	TGCGCCAGCAGCTTGGACCTAGCGGGAGGAGGTGGGAATGAGCAGTTCTTC
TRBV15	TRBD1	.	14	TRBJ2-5	CATQGDWAGETQYF	TGTGCCACACAGGGGGATTGGGCCGGGGAGACCCAGTACTTC
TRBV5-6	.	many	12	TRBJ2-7	CASSGIRKEQYF	TGTGCCAGCAGCGGCATAAGAAAGGAGCAGTACTTC